The rows below give T cell receptor beta chains drawn from one sample of a study of T cells after posttransplantation cyclophosphamide. Repertoires were generated with immunoSEQ multiplex PCR, while TCRdb's copy carries only in-frame clones and drops some. The sample yields some 10,000 clones, without any singletons. The sample in question was PBMCs, obtained after allogeneic stem cell transplant with posttransplant cyclophosphamide. The receptor source for this set is a female patient aged 40 to 55 who received an allogeneic stem cell transplant from a related donor, was CMV-positive, and had no GVHD. Some T cells may trace back to the graft donor. CDR3s include the opening cysteine and the closing phenylalanine or tryptophan. D genes are given only for firm matches. Expanded clones are given a class, and other clones once, few, many or no size at all.

j_call | d_call | clone_size | v_call | cdr3_aa | cdr3_nt
TRBJ1-3 | TRBD1 | many | TRBV9 | CASSFGAGGSSGNTIYF | TGTGCCAGCAGCTTCGGGGCAGGGGGAAGCTCTGGAAACACCATATATTTT
TRBJ2-2 | - | many | TRBV13 | CASSLGVTGRATGELFF | TGTGCCAGCAGCTTAGGCGTCACAGGGCGGGCCACCGGGGAGCTGTTTTTT
TRBJ2-7 | - | many | TRBV9 | CASNMGNPYEQYF | TGTGCCAGCAATATGGGCAACCCGTACGAGCAGTACTTC
TRBJ2-2 | TRBD1 | many | TRBV7-9 | CASSLAGQGARITGELFF | TGTGCCAGCAGCTTGGCGGGACAGGGGGCGCGTATCACCGGGGAGCTGTTTTTT
TRBJ2-7 | - | many | TRBV11-3 | CASSLVDTSEQYF | TGTGCCAGCAGCTTAGTGGACACGTCCGAGCAGTACTTC
TRBJ2-3 | - | many | TRBV10-3 | CAIRPVGGAEASTDTQYF | TGTGCCATCAGGCCAGTCGGTGGGGCAGAAGCGAGCACAGATACGCAGTATTTT
TRBJ2-7 | - | many | TRBV7-9 | CASSLVAEQYF | TGTGCCAGCAGCTTAGTGGCCGAGCAGTACTTC
TRBJ1-5 | TRBD1 | many | TRBV28 | CASSPGQGNQPQHF | TGTGCCAGCAGTCCGGGACAGGGCAATCAGCCCCAGCATTTT
TRBJ2-3 | - | many | TRBV13 | CASSPPPSSDTQYF | TGTGCCAGCAGCCCCCCGCCTAGTAGCGATACGCAGTATTTT
TRBJ2-2 | TRBD1 | many | TRBV5-1 | CASSSRDRGRTGELFF | TGCGCCAGCAGCTCCCGGGACAGGGGGCGCACCGGGGAGCTGTTTTTT
TRBJ1-1 | - | many | TRBV7-9 | CASSPNRNTEAFF | TGTGCCAGCAGCCCCAACAGGAACACTGAAGCTTTCTTT
TRBJ2-4 | - | many | TRBV30 | CAWSGRTDFLAKNIQYF | TGTGCCTGGAGTGGACGGACAGATTTCCTAGCCAAAAACATTCAGTACTTC
TRBJ2-3 | - | many | TRBV2 | CASSYTDTQYF | TGTGCCAGCAGTTACACAGATACGCAGTATTTT
TRBJ2-5 | - | many | TRBV10-3 | CAISEEDDGAQYF | TGTGCCATCAGTGAAGAGGACGACGGGGCCCAGTACTTC
TRBJ2-7 | TRBD2 | medium-sized | TRBV2 | CASRRTSGIGEQYF | TGTGCCAGCAGGAGGACTAGCGGGATCGGCGAGCAGTACTTC
TRBJ2-7 | TRBD2 | few | TRBV5-1 | CASTARTSGTYEQYF | TGCGCCAGCACTGCACGGACTAGCGGTACCTACGAGCAGTACTTC
TRBJ2-1 | - | many | TRBV28 | CASSFQTGVDEQFF | TGTGCCAGCAGTTTCCAAACGGGAGTGGATGAGCAGTTCTTC
TRBJ2-7 | TRBD1 | many | TRBV10-1 | CASSGRTGSEQYF | TGCGCCAGCAGTGGCCGGACAGGATCCGAGCAGTACTTC
TRBJ2-2 | - | - | TRBV7-3 | CASSAGSTGELFF | TGTGCCAGCAGCGCTGGGAGCACCGGGGAGCTGTTTTTT
TRBJ1-6 | TRBD1 | many | TRBV11-2 | CASSLDGTGGSYNSPLHF | TGTGCCAGCAGCTTAGATGGGACAGGGGGATCCTATAATTCACCCCTCCACTTT
TRBJ2-3 | - | many | TRBV9 | CASSASGGQRTDTQYF | TGTGCCAGCAGCGCCTCGGGGGGACAACGCACAGATACGCAGTATTTT
TRBJ2-7 | TRBD2 | few | TRBV29-1 | CSVESGSEYEQYF | TGCAGCGTTGAGAGCGGGAGCGAGTACGAGCAGTACTTC
TRBJ1-1 | TRBD1 | medium-sized | TRBV9 | CASSAEDRGALTEAFF | TGTGCCAGCAGCGCCGAGGACAGGGGAGCCCTCACTGAAGCTTTCTTT
TRBJ1-6 | TRBD1 | - | TRBV7-3 | CASSRDGTENSPLHF | TGTGCCAGCAGTCGCGACGGGACAGAGAATTCACCCCTCCACTTT
TRBJ2-3 | - | many | TRBV5-1 | CASSLSSGETDTQYF | TGCGCCAGCAGCTTGAGCTCAGGGGAAACAGATACGCAGTATTTT
TRBJ1-5 | TRBD1 | many | TRBV28 | CASSLHRGLSNQPQHF | TGTGCCAGCAGTCTCCACAGGGGACTTAGCAATCAGCCCCAGCATTTT
TRBJ1-1 | - | many | TRBV19 | CASSPSVGQGFSEAFF | TGTGCCAGTAGCCCCTCAGTCGGGCAGGGGTTCTCTGAAGCTTTCTTT
TRBJ1-2 | - | many | TRBV2 | CASSVYGGPYGYTF | TGTGCCAGCAGTGTTTACGGAGGGCCATATGGCTACACCTTC
TRBJ1-6 | - | few | TRBV6-1 | CASFESSYNSPLHF | TGTGCCAGCTTCGAGAGCTCCTATAATTCACCCCTCCACTTT
TRBJ2-1 | - | many | TRBV21-1 | CASSVRDSDNEQFF | TGTGCCAGCAGCGTCCGGGACAGCGACAATGAGCAGTTCTTC
TRBJ1-2 | TRBD1 | many | TRBV15 | CATSSTGTGAFNYGYTF | TGTGCCACCAGCAGTACCGGGACAGGAGCTTTTAACTATGGCTACACCTTC
TRBJ2-7 | TRBD1 | many | TRBV19 | CASSPDRGSSYEQYF | TGTGCCAGTAGTCCGGACAGGGGGAGCTCCTACGAGCAGTACTTC